Below are 2 T cell receptor beta chains sequenced from a single sample in a study of T cell responses to AZD1222 COVID-19 vaccine. Here immunoSEQ multiplex PCR was the method, and the copy in TCRdb shows in-frame clones only, minus some. The sample contains 200,000 or so clones, roughly 92% of which appear only once. The sample in question was peripheral blood, obtained 28 days after the second AZD1222 dose. These receptors all come from an adult who received the AZD1222 COVID-19 vaccine.

The chain uses TRBV28 and TRBJ1-6, with D unresolved. Germline-derived CDR1 and CDR2 are MDHEN and SYDVKM. The germline V and J ends were trimmed by 2 bases and 0 bases, with 2 bases remaining between them. CDR3 length: 14 residues. The CDR3 DNA reads as TGTGCCAGCAGTTTACTCTCCTATAATTCACCCCTCCACTTT. Its protein product is CASSLLSYNSPLHF.

The chain couples TRBV7-9 to TRBJ1-5; D may be TRBD1 (5 bases). Germline V lookup: CDR1 SEHNR, CDR2 FQNEAQ (reference sequence). V dropped 4 bases and J dropped 0 bases, with 10 bases sitting between them. The CDR3 sequence is 15 residues long. CDR3 DNA: TGTGCCAGCAGCTCGGAGGGACGTAGCAATCAGCCCCAGCATTTT. This sequence encodes CASSSEGRSNQPQHF.